This T cell receptor (beta chain) was sequenced during a study of control samples from healthy donors and cancer patients. Germline assignment: CDR1 MNHEY and CDR2 SVGAGI. The CDR3 covers 15 residues. Deletions cut 2 bases from V and 0 bases from J, with 8 bases between. Only in-frame clones appear in the TCRdb table, and some are missing; sequencing was by immunoSEQ multiplex PCR. The sample lists more than 20,000 clones, around 83% occurring once. The V call is TRBV6-5, the J call TRBJ1-3, with no clear D. The sequencing input was PBMCs. This TCR was recovered from a man aged 55 to 70 with head and neck cancer. The CDR3 loop is CASSYSRDSGNTIYF. In DNA, the CDR3 is TGTGCCAGCAGTTACAGCCGGGACTCTGGAAACACCATATATTTT.